The rows below give T cell receptor beta chains drawn from one sample of a study of identifying expanded T cells in peripheral blood. Produced via immunoSEQ multiplex PCR; TCRdb's table is partial and in-frame only. The sample records tens of thousands of clones, roughly 84% being singletons. The material sequenced was blood. The origin of the receptors is a person between 18 and 70 years old in good health. The CDR3 runs from the conserved cysteine through the conserved F or W. D genes are given only for firm matches. Only part of the rows carry a size: once, few, many, or a class if the clone is expanded.

. TRBJ2-6 . TRBV19 CASSIDSYSGANVLTF TGTGCCAGTAGTATTGACAGTTACTCTGGGGCCAACGTCCTGACTTTC
. TRBJ2-2 TRBD2 TRBV7-7 CASSLGTSGSDGELFF TGTGCTAGCAGCTTAGGGACTAGCGGGAGTGACGGGGAGCTGTTTTTT
. TRBJ2-1 . TRBV5-4 CASSLQDNEQFF TGTGCCAGCAGCTTACAGGACAATGAGCAGTTCTTC
. TRBJ1-1 . TRBV6-1 CASSDFYGIKNTEAFF TGTGCCAGCAGTGACTTCTACGGGATCAAGAACACTGAAGCTTTCTTT
. TRBJ2-7 . TRBV7-3 CASSYDSRRYEQYF TGTGCCAGCAGCTACGATAGCCGGCGCTACGAGCAGTACTTC
. TRBJ2-2 TRBD1 TRBV6-5 CASSTGGATGELFF TGTGCCAGCAGTACAGGGGGCGCGACCGGGGAGCTGTTTTTT
. TRBJ2-6 TRBD1 TRBV19 CASTPDRFSGANVLTF TGTGCCAGTACCCCGGACAGGTTCTCTGGGGCCAACGTCCTGACTTTC
. TRBJ1-1 . TRBV20-1 CSATPEGRAFF TGCAGTGCTACACCTGAGGGGCGCGCTTTCTTT
. TRBJ2-7 TRBD1 TRBV18 CASSPPAQGVGEQYF TGTGCCAGCTCACCACCCGCCCAGGGGGTGGGGGAGCAGTACTTC
. TRBJ2-3 TRBD2 TRBV7-3 CASSSLAGSTDTQYF TGTGCCAGCAGCTCGTTAGCGGGAAGTACAGATACGCAGTATTTT
. TRBJ1-2 . TRBV10-3 CATSQGRESGYTF TGTGCCACTTCGCAGGGCAGGGAGTCTGGCTACACCTTC
. TRBJ1-1 . TRBV9 CASSGLLGGVRTEAFF TGTGCCAGCAGCGGGTTGTTGGGGGGAGTCCGAACTGAAGCTTTCTTT
. TRBJ2-5 . TRBV7-3 CASSPSGAAGTQYF TGTGCCAGCAGCCCCTCGGGAGCCGCGGGGACCCAGTACTTC
. TRBJ1-1 . TRBV6-6 CASSYGSQNTEAFF TGTGCCAGCAGTTACGGCAGCCAGAACACTGAAGCTTTCTTT
. TRBJ2-7 TRBD1 TRBV7-6 CASSVGQGTYEQYF TGTGCCAGCAGCGTCGGACAGGGGACCTACGAGCAGTACTTC
. TRBJ2-4 . TRBV4-3 CASSQSSRDLVAKNIQYF TGCGCCAGCAGCCAATCCAGCAGGGACCTTGTAGCCAAAAACATTCAGTACTTC
. TRBJ1-2 TRBD1 TRBV14 CASSGMGQNNYGYTF TGTGCCAGCAGCGGAATGGGACAGAATAACTATGGCTACACCTTC
once TRBJ1-2 . TRBV6-1 CASRPTTANYGYTF TGTGCCAGCAGACCGACGACAGCTAACTATGGCTACACCTTC
. TRBJ2-7 . TRBV6-5 CASSDREEQYF TGTGCCAGCAGCGACCGGGAGGAGCAGTACTTC
. TRBJ2-1 . TRBV27 CASSHKSSVRYNEQFF TGTGCCAGCAGTCACAAATCTAGCGTCCGCTACAATGAGCAGTTCTTC
. TRBJ2-4 . TRBV28 CASNGVGIQYF TGTGCCAGCAACGGAGTCGGCATTCAGTACTTC
. TRBJ2-2 . TRBV9 CASSVGSPNTGELFF TGTGCCAGCAGCGTTGGGTCGCCGAACACCGGGGAGCTGTTTTTT
. TRBJ1-1 . TRBV6-5 CASSYSEGLVHTEAFF TGTGCCAGCAGTTACAGCGAGGGCCTAGTCCACACTGAAGCTTTCTTT
. TRBJ2-2 . TRBV4-2 CASSQEGQSSTGELFF TGTGCCAGCAGCCAAGAAGGACAGTCGAGCACCGGGGAGCTGTTTTTT
. TRBJ2-1 TRBD2 TRBV4-3 CASSQVAGSEAGVTYNEQFF TGCGCCAGCAGCCAAGTTGCGGGCTCGGAAGCGGGGGTTACCTACAATGAGCAGTTCTTC
. TRBJ2-7 TRBD1 TRBV19 CASSTGTGYSYEQYF TGTGCCAGTAGTACCGGGACAGGGTATTCCTACGAGCAGTACTTC
. TRBJ1-6 . TRBV27 CASSFRDSPLHF TGTGCCAGCAGTTTCAGGGATTCACCCCTCCACTTT
. TRBJ2-7 TRBD1 TRBV7-2 CASSLYGQGAREQYF TGTGCCAGCAGCTTATATGGACAGGGGGCAAGGGAGCAGTACTTC
. TRBJ1-2 TRBD1 TRBV5-5 CASRLTGNYGYTF TGTGCCAGCAGGTTGACAGGGAACTATGGCTACACCTTC